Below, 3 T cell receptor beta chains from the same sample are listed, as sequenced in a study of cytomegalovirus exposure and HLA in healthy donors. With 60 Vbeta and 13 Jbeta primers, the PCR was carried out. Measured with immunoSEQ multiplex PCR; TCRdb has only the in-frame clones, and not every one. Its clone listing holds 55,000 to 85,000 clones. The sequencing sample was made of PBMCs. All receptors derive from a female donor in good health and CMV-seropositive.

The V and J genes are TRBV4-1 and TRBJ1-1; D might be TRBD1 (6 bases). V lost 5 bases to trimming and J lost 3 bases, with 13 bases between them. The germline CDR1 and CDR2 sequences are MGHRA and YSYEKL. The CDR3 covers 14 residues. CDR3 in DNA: TGCGCCAGCAGCTATAGGGGGGGGGACACTGAAGCTTTCTTT. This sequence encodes CASSYRGGDTEAFF.

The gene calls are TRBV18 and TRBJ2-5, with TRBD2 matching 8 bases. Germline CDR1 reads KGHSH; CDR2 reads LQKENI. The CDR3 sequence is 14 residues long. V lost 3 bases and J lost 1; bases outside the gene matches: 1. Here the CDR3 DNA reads TGTGCCAGCTCACCCACTAGCGGCCAAGAGACCCAGTACTTC. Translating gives CASSPTSGQETQYF.

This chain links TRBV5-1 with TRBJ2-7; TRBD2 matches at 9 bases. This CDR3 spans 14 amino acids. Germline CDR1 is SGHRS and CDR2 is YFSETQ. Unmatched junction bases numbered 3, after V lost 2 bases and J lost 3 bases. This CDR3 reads CASSFLSGSYEQYF. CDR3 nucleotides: TGCGCCAGCAGCTTCCTTAGCGGGAGCTACGAGCAGTACTTC.